Shown below are 9 T cell receptor beta chains from a single sample sequenced in a study of T cells in Graves' hyperthyroidism and ophthalmopathy. RNA transcripts were the template for amplifying TCR beta CDR3 regions. An initial round of RT-PCR targeting the TCR CDR3 relied on the HTBI primer set. TCRdb itself ran the multiplex PCR reads through MiXCR, one entry per CDR3 protein. The sample yields some 560,000 distinct CDR3 sequences, 12% to 15% seen once. The specimen was blood. The source of these receptors is a woman aged 40 to 50 with Graves' hyperthyroidism.

This chain connects TRBV5-1 to TRBJ2-1; 11 bases align to TRBD2. The CDR3 spans 14 residues. V lost 5 bases and J lost 5; bases outside the gene matches: 3. Germline V lookup: CDR1 SGHRS, CDR2 YFSETQ. The CDR3 sequence is CASRIAGGNNEQFF. DNA of the CDR3: TGCGCCAGCAGAATAGCGGGAGGGAACAATGAGCAGTTCTTC. The entire variable domain, with the rest obtained from reference TRBV5-1 and TRBJ2-1, is as follows: KAGVTQTPRYLIKTRGQQVTLSCSPISGHRSVSWYQQTPGQGLQFLFEYFSETQRNKGNFPGRFSGRQFSNSRSEMNVSTLELGDSALYLCASRIAGGNNEQFFGPGTRLTVL.

This clonotype was picked up many times. This chain connects TRBV29-1 to TRBJ1-2; tentatively, D is TRBD1 (5 bases). CDR3 size: 13 residues. Deletions cut 7 bases from V and 4 bases from J, with 16 bases between. The germline V gene has CDR1 SQVTM and CDR2 ANQGSEA. The CDR3 sequence: CSAQGELGYGYTF. The DNA of the CDR3 is TGCAGCGCTCAAGGGGAGTTGGGCTATGGCTACACCTTC.

This clonotype appeared many times. The chain has TRBV20-1 and TRBJ2-5; 7 bases agree with TRBD1. V lost 4 bases and J lost 3; bases outside the gene matches: 5. Germline-derived CDR1 and CDR2 are DFQATT and SNEGSKA (reference sequence). The CDR3 extends over 13 amino acids. CDR3 loop: CSANTGTEETQYF. CDR3 DNA: TGCAGTGCTAACACCGGGACAGAAGAGACCCAGTACTTC.

This clonotype was observed at least ten times. V is TRBV27 and J is TRBJ2-7, with 8 bases matching TRBD1. The length of the CDR3 is 18 residues. Germline CDR1 is MNHEY and CDR2 is SMNVEV (reference sequence). V was clipped by 4 bases and J by 2 bases; unmatched bases: 16. DNA of the CDR3: TGTGCCAGCAGTTCATCGGGACAGGCGTTCTTCCCCACCTACGAGCAGTACTTC. This encodes CASSSSGQAFFPTYEQYF.

Concerning this clonotype: The junction departs from the called germline gene at one end, perhaps through a read error. The chain is built from TRBV13 and TRBJ2-2, with 7 bases matching TRBD1. CDR3 size: 16 residues. Germline V gene lookup returns CDR1 PRHDT and CDR2 FYEKMQ (reference sequence). CDR3 bases: TGTGTCAGCAGCCCGACAGGGCTAACGAACACCGGGGAGCTGTTTTTT. Its protein is CVSSPTGLTNTGELFF.

In its sample, this clonotype was seen many times. J is TRBJ1-1 and V is TRBV6-6, with 7 bases aligning to TRBD1. With V trimmed by 2 bases and J by 6 bases, 9 bases remained unmatched. Germline CDR1 and CDR2: MNHNY and SVGAGI (reference sequence). This CDR3 is built from 15 residues. The CDR3 DNA reads TGTGCCAGCAGTTACCAGGACAGGCTTCTATCTGAAGCTTTCTTT. Translated, it gives CASSYQDRLLSEAFF.

This clonotype was observed at least ten times. V usage is TRBV3-1 and J usage is TRBJ2-1; 11 bases map to TRBD2. With V trimmed by 7 bases and J by 9 bases, 11 bases remained unmatched. CDR3 length equals 15 residues. Germline CDR1 reads LGHDT; CDR2 reads YNNKEL (reference sequence). The CDR3 region is CASNPTRTSGLEQFF. CDR3 nucleotide sequence: TGTGCCAGCAACCCCACCCGGACTAGCGGGCTTGAGCAGTTCTTC.

The gene calls are TRBV4-1 and TRBJ2-2; possibly TRBD1 for D (6 bases). Per germline, CDR1 MGHRA and CDR2 YSYEKL. The CDR3 extends over 17 amino acids. The V end lost 6 bases, the J end lost 6 bases, and 23 bases lay between the germline ends. The CDR3 reads CASSSMGDQGHAGELFF. CDR3 coding DNA: TGCGCCAGCAGTTCGATGGGGGACCAGGGGCACGCCGGGGAGCTGTTTTTT.

This clonotype was seen at least ten times. The rearrangement joins TRBV6-1 to TRBJ1-3; D unresolved. The V gene lost 2 bases and the J gene lost 4 bases, with 9 bases spanning the gap. Germline CDR1 and CDR2: MNHNS and SASEGT. CDR3 size: 14 residues. The CDR3 coding sequence is TGTGCCAGCAGTGAACAGTTAAGAGGAAACACCATATATTTT. Translated, it gives CASSEQLRGNTIYF.